These 12 T cell receptor beta chains originate from one sample sequenced in a study of T cells expressing NK-cell markers. TCRdb re-called the 5' RACE reads and gives one entry per CDR3 protein, without DNA. The sample has around 380,000 distinct CDR3 sequences. Source material: blood T cells: a sorted CD56 or NKG2C T cell subset, CD4+ or CD8+ T cells, or bulk PBMC T cells (not recorded which). These receptors all come from a woman aged 45-65 years in good health.

This chain links TRBV6-4 with TRBJ2-1; TCRdb calls TRBD2, which cannot be checked without DNA. CDR3 length equals 15 residues. Germline CDR1 reads MRHNA; CDR2 reads SNTAGT. The CDR3 sequence: CASSEVAGAYNEQFF.

The V and J genes are TRBV29-1 and TRBJ1-2. Germline V gives CDR1 SQVTM, CDR2 ANQGSEA. This CDR3 has 13 residues. Here the CDR3 reads CSVDRNNGGGYTF.

The rearrangement uses TRBV27 and TRBJ2-2; the TCRdb D gene call, TRBD2, has no DNA to confirm it. CDR1 and CDR2 (germline): MNHEY, SMNVEV (reference sequence). The CDR3 covers 17 residues. CDR3 sequence: CASSLPGASGVNRELFF.

The gene calls are TRBV4-1 and TRBJ2-1; the D gene TCRdb calls, TRBD1, cannot be checked with no DNA. The CDR3 runs to 15 residues. Looked up from germline, CDR1 is MGHRA and CDR2 is YSYEKL. This chain's CDR3 is CASSPLGFPPNEQFF.

J is TRBJ2-1 and V is TRBV11-2. From germline, CDR1 is SGHAT and CDR2 FQNNGV. This CDR3 has 17 residues. The CDR3 region is CASSLRPPSFSYNEQFF. The whole variable domain, filled in from reference TRBV11-2 and TRBJ2-1, reads EAGVAQSPRYKIIEKRQSVAFWCNPISGHATLYWYQQILGQGPKLLIQFQNNGVVDDSQLPKDRFSAERLKGVDSTLKIQPAKLEDSAVYLCASSLRPPSFSYNEQFFGPGTRLTVL.

This chain connects TRBV12-3 or TRBV12-4 to TRBJ2-3; the D gene TCRdb calls, TRBD1, cannot be checked with no DNA. This CDR3 has 16 amino acids. The CDR3 protein is CASSSGTGVSGNTQYF.

V gene TRBV21-1 combines with J gene TRBJ2-2; no DNA is available, so the TRBD1 call from TCRdb remains unchecked. TRBV21-1 corresponds to a pseudogene. The CDR3 covers 21 residues. CDR3: CASSKYGPGFPDPPLNGELFF.

The rearrangement links TRBV20-1 to TRBJ2-3; TCRdb indicates TRBD1, and absent DNA this call remains unverified. The CDR3 runs 15 residues. From germline, CDR1 is DFQATT and CDR2 SNEGSKA (reference sequence). CDR3 protein: CSASRVGESTDTQYF.

V gene TRBV11-1 combines with J gene TRBJ1-2; with no DNA, the TCRdb D assignment of TRBD1 cannot be verified. Looked up from germline, CDR1 is SGHAT and CDR2 is FQDESV (reference sequence). The CDR3 consists of 14 residues. The CDR3 here is CASSTHTGNYGYTF.

CDR3: CASRVGLSEAFF. This chain joins TRBV5-1 and TRBJ1-1; TCRdb outputs TRBD1, but without DNA this stays unchecked. The germline gives CDR1 SGHRS, CDR2 YFSETQ. This CDR3 comprises 12 residues.

V is TRBV7-8 and J is TRBJ2-4; TCRdb names TRBD1, which stays unverified in the absence of DNA. The CDR3 covers 17 residues. Germline V CDR1 and CDR2: SGHVS, FQNEAQ. CDR3 sequence reads: CASSLPGQGRGKNIQYF.

The chain uses TRBV28 and TRBJ2-5; with no DNA, the TCRdb D assignment of TRBD2 cannot be verified. This CDR3 is 16 amino acids long. Per the germline V gene, CDR1 is MDHEN and CDR2 is SYDVKM. The CDR3 sequence is CASSTGLAGYQETQYF.